This T cell receptor beta chain comes out of a study of PD-L1 blockade in urothelial cancer. Study context: Analysis of the blood was performed 3 weeks (second dose) and 6 weeks after treatment start. The study recovered a median of approximately 150,000 T cells per blood sample.

Germline V gives CDR1 SEHNR, CDR2 FQNEAQ (reference sequence). Losses at the gene ends were 1 base for V and 2 bases for J; bases not matched to a gene: 9. There are 18 residues in the CDR3. Profiled with immunoSEQ multiplex PCR; TCRdb holds only in-frame clones, not every one. Here the sample spans 95,000 to 130,000 clones, 85% to 90% being singletons. The sample's time point: peripheral blood 6 weeks after treatment start. The specimen comprised PBMCs, sampled around atezolizumab (anti-PD-L1) treatment. This chain connects TRBV7-9 to TRBJ1-4; 8 positions agree with TRBD1. This receptor was identified in a man aged 55 to 70 with urothelial cancer. DNA for the CDR3: TGTGCCAGCAGCTTAGGGCAGGGGGCCCAGTGGACTAATGAAAAACTGTTTTTT. It codes for CASSLGQGAQWTNEKLFF.